This T cell receptor beta chain originates from a study of blood T cell repertoires in COVID-19. Study details: Sources were T cells, B-cell-depleted T cells, or PBMCs; the material itself was cDNA or gDNA.

The germline V gene has CDR1 MNHEY and CDR2 SMNVEV (reference sequence). V lost 4 bases to trimming and J lost 7 bases; unmatched junction nucleotides: 11. The CDR3 has 16 residues. As processed by the authors: Amplification with reference gene primers provided the estimates of nucleated cell counts. Data came from immunoSEQ multiplex PCR; TCRdb stores just in-frame clones and leaves some out. The V and J calls and clone size are taken from that table; D and trimming were inferred from the DNA. The data hold around 300,000 clones, with 87% observed a single time. What was sequenced was peripheral blood. The chain carries TRBV27 and TRBJ2-1, with 9 nucleotides matching TRBD2. The clonotype was recovered from a man between 18 and 35 years old with active or convalescent COVID-19. As DNA, the CDR3 is TGTGCCAGCAGTTCCCCAACGCGGGAGGGGACGAATGAGCAGTTCTTC. Translation: CASSSPTREGTNEQFF.